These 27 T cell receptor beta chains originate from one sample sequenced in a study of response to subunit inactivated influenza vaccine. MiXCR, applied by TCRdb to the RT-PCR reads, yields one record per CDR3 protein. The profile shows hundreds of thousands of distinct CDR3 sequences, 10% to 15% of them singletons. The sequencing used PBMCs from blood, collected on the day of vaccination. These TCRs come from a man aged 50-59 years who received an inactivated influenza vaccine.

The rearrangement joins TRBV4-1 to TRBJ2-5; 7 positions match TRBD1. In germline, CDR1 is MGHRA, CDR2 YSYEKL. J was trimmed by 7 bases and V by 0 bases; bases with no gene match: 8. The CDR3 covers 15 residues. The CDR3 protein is CASSQDQTGLGTQYF. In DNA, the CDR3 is TGCGCCAGCAGCCAAGACCAGACAGGGCTCGGGACCCAGTACTTC.

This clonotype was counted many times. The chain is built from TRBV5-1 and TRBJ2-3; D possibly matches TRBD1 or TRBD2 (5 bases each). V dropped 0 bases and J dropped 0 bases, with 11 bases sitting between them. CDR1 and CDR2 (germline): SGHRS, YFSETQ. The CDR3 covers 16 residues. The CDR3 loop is CASSLGQTISTDTQYF. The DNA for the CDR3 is TGCGCCAGCAGCTTGGGACAGACTATTAGCACAGATACGCAGTATTTT.

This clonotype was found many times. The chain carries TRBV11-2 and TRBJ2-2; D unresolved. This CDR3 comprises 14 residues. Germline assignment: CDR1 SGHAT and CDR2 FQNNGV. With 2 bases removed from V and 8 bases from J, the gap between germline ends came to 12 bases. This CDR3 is CASSLSSRSGELFF. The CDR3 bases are TGTGCCAGCAGCTTAAGTAGCAGGTCTGGGGAGCTGTTTTTT.

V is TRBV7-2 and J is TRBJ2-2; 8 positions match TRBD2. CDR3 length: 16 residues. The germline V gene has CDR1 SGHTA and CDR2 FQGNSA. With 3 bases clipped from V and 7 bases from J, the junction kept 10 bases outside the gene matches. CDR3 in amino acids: CASSFHATSAIGELFF. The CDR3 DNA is TGTGCCAGCAGCTTCCATGCGACTAGCGCGATCGGGGAGCTGTTTTTT.

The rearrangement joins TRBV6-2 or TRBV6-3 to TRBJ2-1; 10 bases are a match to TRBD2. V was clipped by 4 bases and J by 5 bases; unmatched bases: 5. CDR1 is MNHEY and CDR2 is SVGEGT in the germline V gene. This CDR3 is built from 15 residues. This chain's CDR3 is CASSSGLAADNEQFF. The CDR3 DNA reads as TGTGCCAGCAGTTCCGGACTAGCGGCGGACAATGAGCAGTTCTTC.

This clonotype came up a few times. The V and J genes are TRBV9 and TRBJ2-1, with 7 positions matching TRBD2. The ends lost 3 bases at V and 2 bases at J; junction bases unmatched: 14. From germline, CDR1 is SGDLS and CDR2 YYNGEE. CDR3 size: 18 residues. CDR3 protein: CASSGMGEGTNPYNEQFF. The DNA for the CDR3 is TGTGCCAGCAGCGGGATGGGGGAGGGGACTAACCCCTACAATGAGCAGTTCTTC. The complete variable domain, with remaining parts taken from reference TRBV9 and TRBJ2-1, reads DSGVTQTPKHLITATGQRVTLRCSPRSGDLSVYWYQQSLDQGLQFLIQYYNGEERAKGNILERFSAQQFPDLHSELNLSSLELGDSALYFCASSGMGEGTNPYNEQFFGPGTRLTVL.

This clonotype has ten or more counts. The CDR3 nucleotides read TGTGCCAGCAGTTTCAGGAGTGCCTCTGGCTACACCTTC. It translates to CASSFRSASGYTF. This sequence joins TRBV6-2 or TRBV6-3 and TRBJ1-2; no clear D gene. Per germline, CDR1 MNHEY and CDR2 SVGEGT. V was cut by 4 bases and J by 7 bases, with 13 bases left in between. The CDR3 sequence is 13 residues long.

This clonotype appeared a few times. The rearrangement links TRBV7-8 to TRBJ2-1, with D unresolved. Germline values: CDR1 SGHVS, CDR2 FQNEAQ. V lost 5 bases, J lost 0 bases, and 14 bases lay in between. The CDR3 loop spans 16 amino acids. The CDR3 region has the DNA TGTGCCAGCAGCCCACCCCTCCGTAGCTCCTACAATGAGCAGTTCTTC. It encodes CASSPPLRSSYNEQFF. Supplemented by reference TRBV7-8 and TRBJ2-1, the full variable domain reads GAGVSQSPRYKVAKRGQDVALRCDPISGHVSLFWYQQALGQGPEFLTYFQNEAQLDKSGLPSDRFFAERPEGSVSTLKIQRTQQEDSAVYLCASSPPLRSSYNEQFFGPGTRLTVL.

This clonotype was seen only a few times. The CDR3 loop reads CASSSATRAAGNTIYF. Written as DNA, the CDR3 is TGTGCCAGCAGTTCTGCCACTCGGGCGGCTGGAAACACCATATATTTT. V gene TRBV28 combines with J gene TRBJ1-3; D is undetermined. Germline loops: CDR1 MDHEN, CDR2 SYDVKM. This CDR3 region has 16 residues. Trimming removed 4 bases from V and 2 bases from J, with 15 bases in between.

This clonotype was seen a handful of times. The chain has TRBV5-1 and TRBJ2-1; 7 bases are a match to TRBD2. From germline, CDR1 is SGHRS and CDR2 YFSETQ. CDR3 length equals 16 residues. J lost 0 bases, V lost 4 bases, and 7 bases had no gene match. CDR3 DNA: TGCGCCAGCAGCCCCCGGGGGGTCCGCTCCTACAATGAGCAGTTCTTC. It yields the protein CASSPRGVRSYNEQFF.

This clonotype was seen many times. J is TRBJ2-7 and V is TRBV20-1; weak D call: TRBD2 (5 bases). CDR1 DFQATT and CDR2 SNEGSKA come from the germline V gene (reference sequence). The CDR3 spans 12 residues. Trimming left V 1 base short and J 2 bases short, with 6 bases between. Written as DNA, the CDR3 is TGCAGTGCTAGAGGAGCGGCCTACGAGCAGTACTTC. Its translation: CSARGAAYEQYF.

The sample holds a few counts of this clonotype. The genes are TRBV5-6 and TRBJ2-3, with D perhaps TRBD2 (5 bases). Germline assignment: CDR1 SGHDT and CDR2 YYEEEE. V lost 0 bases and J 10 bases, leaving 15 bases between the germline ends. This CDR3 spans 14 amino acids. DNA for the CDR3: TGTGCCAGCAGCTTGGAGTATGGTGGGGAGCCGCAGTATTTT. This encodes CASSLEYGGEPQYF.

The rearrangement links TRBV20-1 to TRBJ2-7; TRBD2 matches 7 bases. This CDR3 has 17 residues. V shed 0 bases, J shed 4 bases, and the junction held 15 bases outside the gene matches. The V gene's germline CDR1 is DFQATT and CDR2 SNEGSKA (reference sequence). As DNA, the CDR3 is TGCAGTGCTAGAGATTGGCCAGCGGGGAAGACCGGGTACGAGCAGTACTTC. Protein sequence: CSARDWPAGKTGYEQYF.

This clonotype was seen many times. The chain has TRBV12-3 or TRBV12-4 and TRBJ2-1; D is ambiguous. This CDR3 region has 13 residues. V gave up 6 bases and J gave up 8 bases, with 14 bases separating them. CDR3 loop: CASRRSRLDEQFF. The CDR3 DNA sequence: TGTGCCAGCAGACGCTCGAGGTTAGATGAGCAGTTCTTC.

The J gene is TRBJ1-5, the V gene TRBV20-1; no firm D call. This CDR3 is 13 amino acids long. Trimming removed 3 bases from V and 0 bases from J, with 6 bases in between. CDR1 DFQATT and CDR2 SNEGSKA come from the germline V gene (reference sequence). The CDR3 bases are TGCAGTGCTAGCCAGTCTAGCAATCAGCCCCAGCATTTT. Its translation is CSASQSSNQPQHF.

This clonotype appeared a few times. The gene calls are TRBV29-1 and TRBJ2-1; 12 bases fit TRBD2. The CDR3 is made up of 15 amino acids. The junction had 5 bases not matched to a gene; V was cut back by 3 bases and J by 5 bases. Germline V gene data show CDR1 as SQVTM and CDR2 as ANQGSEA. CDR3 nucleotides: TGCAGCGTTGAGGCTAGCGGGAGGGTGGACAATGAGCAGTTCTTC. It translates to CSVEASGRVDNEQFF.

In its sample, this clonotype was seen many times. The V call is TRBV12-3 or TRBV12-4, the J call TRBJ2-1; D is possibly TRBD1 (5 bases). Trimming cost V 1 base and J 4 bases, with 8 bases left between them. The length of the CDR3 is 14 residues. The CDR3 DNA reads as TGTGCCAGCAGTTTAGTTCAGGGTTACAATGAGCAGTTCTTC. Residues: CASSLVQGYNEQFF.

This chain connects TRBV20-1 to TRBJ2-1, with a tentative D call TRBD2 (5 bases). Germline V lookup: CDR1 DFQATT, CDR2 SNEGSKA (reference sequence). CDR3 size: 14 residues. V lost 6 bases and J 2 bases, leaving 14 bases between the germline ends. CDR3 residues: CSARARGPYNEQFF. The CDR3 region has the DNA TGCAGTGCGAGGGCCCGAGGACCCTACAATGAGCAGTTCTTC.

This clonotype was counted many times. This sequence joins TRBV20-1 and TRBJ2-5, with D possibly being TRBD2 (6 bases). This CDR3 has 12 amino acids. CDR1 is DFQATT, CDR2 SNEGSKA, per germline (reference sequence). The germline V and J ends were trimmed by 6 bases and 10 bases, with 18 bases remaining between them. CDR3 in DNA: TGCAGTGCCCCTGGGACTCCCGAGGGCCAGTACTTC. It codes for CSAPGTPEGQYF.

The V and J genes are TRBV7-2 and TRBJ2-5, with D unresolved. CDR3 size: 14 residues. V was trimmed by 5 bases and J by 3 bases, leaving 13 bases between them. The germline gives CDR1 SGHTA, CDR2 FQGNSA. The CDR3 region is CASSRGRWEETQYF. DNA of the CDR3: TGTGCCAGCAGCCGAGGCAGGTGGGAAGAGACCCAGTACTTC.

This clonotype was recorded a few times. CDR3 region: CASSSMGGAVPDTQYF. The CDR3 DNA follows: TGTGCCAGCAGTTCCATGGGGGGGGCAGTTCCAGATACGCAGTATTTT. The V and J genes are TRBV12-3 or TRBV12-4 and TRBJ2-3, with a possible D match to TRBD2 (7 bases). Trimming stripped 4 bases from V and 4 bases from J, with 18 bases between. This CDR3 is built from 16 residues.

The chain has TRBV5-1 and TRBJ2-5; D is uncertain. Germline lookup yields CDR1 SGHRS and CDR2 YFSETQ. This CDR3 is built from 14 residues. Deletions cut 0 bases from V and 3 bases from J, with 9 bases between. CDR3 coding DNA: TGCGCCAGCAGCTTGGACCGGACGGAAGAGACCCAGTACTTC. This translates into CASSLDRTEETQYF.

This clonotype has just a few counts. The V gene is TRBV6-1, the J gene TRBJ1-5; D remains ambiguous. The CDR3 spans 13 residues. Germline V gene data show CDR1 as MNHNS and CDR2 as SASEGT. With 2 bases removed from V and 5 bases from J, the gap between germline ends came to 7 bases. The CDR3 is CASSERIYQPQHF. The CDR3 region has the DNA TGTGCCAGCAGTGAACGTATCTATCAGCCCCAGCATTTT.

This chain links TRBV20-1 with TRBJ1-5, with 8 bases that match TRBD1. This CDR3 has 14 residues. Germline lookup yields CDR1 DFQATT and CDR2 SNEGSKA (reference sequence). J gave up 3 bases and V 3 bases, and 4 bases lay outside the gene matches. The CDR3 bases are TGCAGTGCTAGGGGGACAGGTTCCAATCAGCCCCAGCATTTT. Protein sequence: CSARGTGSNQPQHF.

The DNA for the CDR3 is TGCGCCAGCAGCCAAGAGGGAGGGCGCTACAATGAGCAGTTCTTC. Translation: CASSQEGGRYNEQFF. The chain uses TRBV4-3 and TRBJ2-1; 7 nucleotides line up with TRBD2. The CDR3 loop spans 15 amino acids. Trimming at V came to 0 bases and at J to 3 bases, leaving 2 bases not matched to a gene. The germline gives CDR1 LGHNA, CDR2 YSLEER.

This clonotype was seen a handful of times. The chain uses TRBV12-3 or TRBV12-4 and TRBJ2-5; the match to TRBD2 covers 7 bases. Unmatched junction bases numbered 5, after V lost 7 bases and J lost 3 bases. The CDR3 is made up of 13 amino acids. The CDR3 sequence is CASKSREEETQYF. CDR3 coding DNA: TGTGCCAGCAAGAGCCGGGAGGAAGAGACCCAGTACTTC.

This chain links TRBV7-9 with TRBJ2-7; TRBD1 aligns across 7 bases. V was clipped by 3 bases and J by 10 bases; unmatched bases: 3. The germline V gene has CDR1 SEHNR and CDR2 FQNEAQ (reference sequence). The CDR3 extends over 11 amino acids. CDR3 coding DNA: TGTGCCAGCAGCTTGACAGGGCCCCAGTACTTC. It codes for CASSLTGPQYF.